This entry is about one T cell receptor beta chain. It has no known antigen specificity. Base qualities are not recorded, but no much larger clone differs from it by a single base. Sequencing of the TRB variable region was done with the immunoSEQ hsTCRB v3.0 assay at survey level resolution. TRB sequencing targeted a depth of about 40,000-55,000 T-cell genomes per sample. TRB libraries were pooled and sequenced on an Illumina MiSeq using a v3 150-cycle kit. On the authors' methods: Repertoire analysis was run in R within a reproducible Nextflow workflow that covered QC, data transformation and analysis. LymphoSeq2, an R package for AIRR-Seq data exploration, was used to implement custom analyses. After excluding a handful of samples that yielded fewer than 5000 total TRB sequences, fewer than 200 HIV repertoires remained for analysis. Among the roughly 180 retained HIV repertoires, under 65 were collected before ART initiation and roughly 130 after ART initiation. Repertoires were downsampled to 5000 TRB nucleotide sequences, and summary statistics were averaged over 100 downsampling iterations. Only TRB sequences with CDR3 regions of at least seven amino acids were retained for analysis. Diversity was measured with a Shannon entropy-derived clonality score and the Gini coefficient. Repertoire networks linked the top 5000 CDR3 amino acid sequences whenever two sequences differed by an edit distance of one. For TRB CDR3 amino acid sequences, GLIPH2 was used to predict antigen specificity groups and MHC restriction. To flag known associations with CMV, EBV, HIV or tissue antigens, CDR3 amino acid sequences were compared against VDJdb and McPAS-TCR. Pre-ART, post-ART and control groups were compared with Wilcoxon signed-rank tests and Holm-Bonferroni correction. Not all clones reach the TCRdb copy of this immuneACCESS table, which keeps in-frame sequences only. Checked studies attribute under half of the gap to unresolved V genes and leave the rest unexplained. V and J calls and clone size follow that table, whereas D and trimming were derived from the DNA. Present in this sample are under 7,000 clones, around 80% of which were seen just once. The top ten clonotypes cover about a tenth of the sample.

To be included, a participant needed at least one PBMC sample from before ART initiation plus at least two post-ART samples. Every participant with HIV received treatment in the United States of America. Before DNA extraction, cryopreserved samples containing about 0.95-10 million PBMC were thawed and washed. At the time of the earliest PBMC sample, participants with HIV were aged between roughly 20 and 55 years. PBMC samples were contributed by each participant from 1-4 timepoints before ART initiation and 2-8 timepoints after ART initiation, with a median of 7 samples. Serial HIV viral load, CD4+ T-cell count, ART history and demographic data were obtained for every participant. Using a Qiagen kit on a QIAcube, genomic DNA was extracted from unsorted PBMC, with samples processed in batches of 12. The sample comes from a study of long-term antiretroviral therapy in people with HIV (dated by TCRdb to between 2021 and 2023). General notes on the study: Collection of the earliest samples took place about a decade ahead of the 2015 WHO recommendation for immediate ART, at a time when ART was typically delayed until CD4 counts fell. Whether ART initiation and durable HIV suppression were associated with changes in peripheral blood TRB repertoire composition and diversity was tested in a retrospective serial study. A total of 192 cryopreserved PBMC samples came from roughly 30 adults with confirmed HIV infection and were collected serially over a mean of roughly six years (range 1-12). About a third of the roughly 30 participants with HIV were female. No cross-contamination during QIAcube processing turned up in test extractions that ran a monoclonal T-cell line alongside 30 to 40 polyclonal samples.

The CDR3, cysteine through phenylalanine, is 10 amino acids long. The sequence is cut down to CDR3 DNA, 30 bases in frame from base 1. Clipping removes 5 bases from V and 14 bases from J, with 8 as the unmatched junction base count. The germline V gene (reference sequence) provides CDR1 DFQATT and CDR2 SNEGSKA. Here is what the overall study found, with its caveats: Unsorted PBMC were profiled instead of sorted CD4+ and CD8+ T cells because pre-ART samples had limited cell numbers. The samples span the years 2004 to 2017, and the ART regimens used at that time may not be as effective as current regimens. Inferences about post-ART repertoire changes are limited because no data were available on ART adherence, viral resistance or therapy changes. A significant increase in TRB diversity was found to be associated with ART initiation, although TRB diversity was observed to remain significantly below that of transplant donor controls even after long-term ART. Limited PBMC availability meant only the TCR beta chain was sequenced, without alpha chain pairing. At every time point, the repertoire was dominated by expanded TRB clones first identified before ART initiation, although this dominance fluctuated and, in many PLHIV, declined after ART. Narrower CDR3 length ranges were observed in HIV repertoires than in controls, and an antigen-experienced repertoire with only a slight naive shift after ART was suggested by the network structure.

The sequence came from a man aged 35 to 55 with HIV. The chain uses TRBV20-1 and TRBJ1-2; TRBD1 agrees with 7 junctional bases. The starting material was unsorted PBMCs, obtained 1.8 years before starting antiretroviral therapy. The CDR3 loop reads CSAVGGGGTF. Here is the DNA: TGCAGTGCTGTAGGGGGCGGGGGTACCTTC.